This T cell receptor (beta chain) was sequenced for a study of blood T cell repertoires in COVID-19. Study context: Donors in the United States, Italy and Spain gave samples during acute or convalescent COVID-19. In each case, the material was cDNA or gDNA derived from T cells, B-cell-depleted T cells, or PBMCs.

The CDR3 spans 17 residues. Trimming pared 5 bases from V and 4 bases from J, leaving 21 bases between. Germline assignment: CDR1 SGHVS and CDR2 FQNEAQ. Methods used by the authors: Reference gene primers were amplified, and this amplification served to estimate nucleated cell counts. Here immunoSEQ multiplex PCR was the method, and the copy in TCRdb shows in-frame clones only, minus some. That table supplies the V and J calls and clone size; D and trimming were determined from the DNA. The table has under 300,000 clones, 75% to 90% seen once; the top ten hold less than 3%. Sequencing was performed on peripheral blood. This rearrangement joins TRBV7-8 to TRBJ1-3; perhaps TRBD1 as D (6 bases). The receptor was derived from a woman aged 25 to 39 with active or convalescent COVID-19. The CDR3 is CASSRQSPGQKGNTIYF. The CDR3 DNA is TGTGCCAGCAGCCGCCAGTCCCCGGGACAAAAAGGAAACACCATATATTTT.